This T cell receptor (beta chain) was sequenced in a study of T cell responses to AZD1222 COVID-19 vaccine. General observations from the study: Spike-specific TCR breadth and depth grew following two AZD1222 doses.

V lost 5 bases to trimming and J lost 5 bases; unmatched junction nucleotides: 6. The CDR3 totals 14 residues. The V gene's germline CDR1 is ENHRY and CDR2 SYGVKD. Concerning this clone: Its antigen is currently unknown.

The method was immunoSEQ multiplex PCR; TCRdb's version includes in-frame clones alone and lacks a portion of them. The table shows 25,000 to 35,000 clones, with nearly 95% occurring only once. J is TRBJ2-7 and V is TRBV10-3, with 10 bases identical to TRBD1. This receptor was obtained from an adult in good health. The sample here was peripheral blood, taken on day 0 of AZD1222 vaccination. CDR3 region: CAISWDRGGDEQYF. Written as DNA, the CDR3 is TGTGCCATCAGTTGGGACAGGGGAGGGGACGAGCAGTACTTC.